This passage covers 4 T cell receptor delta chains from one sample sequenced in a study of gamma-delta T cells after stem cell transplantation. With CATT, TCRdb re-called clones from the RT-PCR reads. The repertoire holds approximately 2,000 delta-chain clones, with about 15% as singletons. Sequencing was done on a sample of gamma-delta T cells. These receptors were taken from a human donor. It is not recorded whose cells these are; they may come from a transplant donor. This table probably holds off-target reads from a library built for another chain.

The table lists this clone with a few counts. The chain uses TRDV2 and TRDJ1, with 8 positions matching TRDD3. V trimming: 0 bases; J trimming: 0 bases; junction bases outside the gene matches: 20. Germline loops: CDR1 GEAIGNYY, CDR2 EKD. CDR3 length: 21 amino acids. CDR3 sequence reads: CACDTLGPVTVLGAHTDKLIF. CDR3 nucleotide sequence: TGTGCCTGTGACACCCTTGGACCTGTTACCGTACTGGGGGCTCACACCGATAAACTCATCTTT.

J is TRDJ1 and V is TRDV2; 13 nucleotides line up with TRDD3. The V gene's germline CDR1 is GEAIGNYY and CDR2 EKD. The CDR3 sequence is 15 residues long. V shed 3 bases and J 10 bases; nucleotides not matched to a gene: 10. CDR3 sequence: CACDAILGDTRRLIF. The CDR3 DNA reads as TGTGCCTGTGACGCCATACTGGGGGATACGCGTAGACTCATCTTT.

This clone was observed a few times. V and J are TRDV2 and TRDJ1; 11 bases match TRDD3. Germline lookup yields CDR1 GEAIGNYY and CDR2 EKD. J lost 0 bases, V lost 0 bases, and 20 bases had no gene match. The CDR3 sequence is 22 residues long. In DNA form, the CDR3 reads TGTGCCTGTGACACCGTTCTTGCAAGGTCGGTACTGGGGGATAGGTACACCGATAAACTCATCTTT. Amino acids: CACDTVLARSVLGDRYTDKLIF.

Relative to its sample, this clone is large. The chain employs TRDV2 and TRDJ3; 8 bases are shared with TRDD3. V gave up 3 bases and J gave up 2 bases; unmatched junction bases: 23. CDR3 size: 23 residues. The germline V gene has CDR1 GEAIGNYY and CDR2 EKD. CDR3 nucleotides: TGTGCCTGTGACCCCCCGACTTCCAGCGTACTGGGGGCCGCAGCCTGGGACACCCGACAGATGTTTTTC. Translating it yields CACDPPTSSVLGAAAWDTRQMFF.